This T cell receptor beta chain derives from a study of cytomegalovirus exposure and HLA in healthy donors. General study results and limits: Later on, an analysis tied approximately 17,000 TCR beta sequences to HLA alleles at 0.05 false discovery rate. Later genetic work tied a missense DCLRE1C variant to beta-chain V and J trimming. Common viral pathogens (according to a later analysis) appeared linked to several of the most significant clusters.

The donors comprised healthy bone marrow donors. Primers for the PCR totalled 60 Vbeta and 13 Jbeta. Produced via immunoSEQ multiplex PCR; TCRdb's table is partial and in-frame only. The repertoire includes approximately 160,000 clones, 68% of them detected once, and roughly 1.5% sits in the top ten. Notes on this clone: What it binds is unknown.

This sequence was found in a man between 50 and 59 years old in good health and CMV-seronegative. The sequencing input was PBMCs.

CDR3 sequence (DNA): TGTGCCAGCAGTGGGTCAGGGGTGGGGAACACTGAAGCTTTCTTT. Translating it yields CASSGSGVGNTEAFF. The chain has TRBV2 and TRBJ1-1; D perhaps matches TRBD1 (6 bases). With 4 bases removed from V and 1 base from J, the gap between germline ends came to 13 bases. This CDR3 region has 15 residues. CDR1 and CDR2 from the germline V gene are SNHLY and FYNNEI. The complete variable domain, with remaining parts taken from reference TRBV2 and TRBJ1-1, reads EPEVTQTPSHQVTQMGQEVILRCVPISNHLYFYWYRQILGQKVEFLVSFYNNEISEKSEIFDDQFSVERPDGSNFTLKIRSTKLEDSAMYFCASSGSGVGNTEAFFGQGTRLTVV.